In this sample, the clone carrying this T cell receptor beta chain turned up a few times. The sequenced template was cDNA made from the entire isolated RNA. TCRdb keeps only in-frame clones here, not all; method: immunoSEQ multiplex PCR. The table lists about 270,000 clones, 13% to 15% of them singletons. The CDR3 covers 12 residues. Germline V gene sequence: CDR1 MGHDK, CDR2 SYGVNS. The ends lost 3 bases at V and 14 bases at J; junction bases unmatched: 5. These data come from a study of beta chain features in type 1 diabetes. At the level of the study: There were about 110,000,000 sorted cells examined across all samples.

The chain joins TRBV25-1 to TRBJ2-1; 9 nucleotides line up with TRBD2. The sample was naive CD4+ T cells from blood. This TCR derives from a woman aged 35 to 49 in good health. The CDR3: CASSDLSGGKFF. The CDR3 DNA follows: TGTGCCAGCAGTGATCTAAGCGGGGGGAAGTTCTTC.